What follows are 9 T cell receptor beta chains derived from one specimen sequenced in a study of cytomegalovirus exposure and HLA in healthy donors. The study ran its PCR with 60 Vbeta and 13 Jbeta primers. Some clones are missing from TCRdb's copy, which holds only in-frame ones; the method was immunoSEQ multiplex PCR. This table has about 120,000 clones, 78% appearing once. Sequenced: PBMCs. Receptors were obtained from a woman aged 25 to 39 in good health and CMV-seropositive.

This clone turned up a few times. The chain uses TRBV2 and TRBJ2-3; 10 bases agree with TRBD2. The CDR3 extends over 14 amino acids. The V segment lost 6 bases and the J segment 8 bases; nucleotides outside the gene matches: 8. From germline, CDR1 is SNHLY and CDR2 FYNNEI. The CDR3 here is CASRGLASLVTQYF. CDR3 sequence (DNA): TGTGCCAGCAGGGGACTAGCGAGTCTCGTTACGCAGTATTTT.

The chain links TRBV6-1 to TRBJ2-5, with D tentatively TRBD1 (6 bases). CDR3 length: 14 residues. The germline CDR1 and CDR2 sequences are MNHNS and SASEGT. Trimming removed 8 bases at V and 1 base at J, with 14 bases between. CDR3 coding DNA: TGTGCCAGCGGAAGGGACAAGGTCCAAGAGACCCAGTACTTC. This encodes CASGRDKVQETQYF.

The CDR3 bases are TGCGCCAGCAGCCAAGGCCCTGGGGGGACAGGGTATGGCTACACCTTC. Protein sequence: CASSQGPGGTGYGYTF. V and J are TRBV4-3 and TRBJ1-2; TRBD1 aligns across 9 bases. This CDR3 comprises 16 residues. The junction had 8 bases not matched to a gene; V was cut back by 1 base and J by 5 bases. CDR1 is LGHNA and CDR2 is YSLEER in the germline V gene.

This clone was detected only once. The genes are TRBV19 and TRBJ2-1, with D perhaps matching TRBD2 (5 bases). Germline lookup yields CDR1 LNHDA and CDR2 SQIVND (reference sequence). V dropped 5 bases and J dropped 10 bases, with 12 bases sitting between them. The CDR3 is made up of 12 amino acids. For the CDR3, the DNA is TGTGCCAGTAGTCGGACTGGAAAAGAGCAGTTCTTC. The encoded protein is CASSRTGKEQFF.

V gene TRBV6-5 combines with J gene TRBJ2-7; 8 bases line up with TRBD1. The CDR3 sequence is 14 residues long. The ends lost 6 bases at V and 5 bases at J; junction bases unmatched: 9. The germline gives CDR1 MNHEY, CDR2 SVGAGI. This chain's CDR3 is CASSLRDRRHEQYF. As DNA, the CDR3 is TGTGCCAGCAGCCTTCGGGACAGGAGGCACGAGCAGTACTTC.

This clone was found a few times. This CDR3 is CASSNRDRGGGYTF. The CDR3 nucleotides read TGTGCCAGCAGCAACCGGGACAGGGGTGGTGGCTACACCTTC. The gene calls are TRBV7-2 and TRBJ1-2; 10 bases line up with TRBD1. Germline-derived CDR1 and CDR2 are SGHTA and FQGNSA. CDR3 length: 14 residues. V shed 5 bases and J 7 bases; nucleotides not matched to a gene: 7.

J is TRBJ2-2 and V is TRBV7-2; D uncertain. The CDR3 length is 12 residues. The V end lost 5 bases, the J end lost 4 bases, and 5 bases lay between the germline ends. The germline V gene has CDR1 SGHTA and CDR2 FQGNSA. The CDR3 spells CASSPFTGELFF. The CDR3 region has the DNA TGTGCCAGCAGCCCCTTCACCGGGGAGCTGTTTTTT. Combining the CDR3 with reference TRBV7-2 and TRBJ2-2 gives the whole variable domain GAGVSQSPSNKVTEKGKDVELRCDPISGHTALYWYRQSLGQGLEFLIYFQGNSAPDKSGLPSDRFSAERTGGSVSTLTIQRTQQEDSAVYLCASSPFTGELFFGEGSRLTVL.

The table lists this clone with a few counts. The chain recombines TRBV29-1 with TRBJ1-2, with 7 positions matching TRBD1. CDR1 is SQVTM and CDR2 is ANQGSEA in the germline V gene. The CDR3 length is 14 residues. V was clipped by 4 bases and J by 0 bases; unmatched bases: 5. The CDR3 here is CSVAAGGANYGYTF. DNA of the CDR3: TGCAGCGTTGCCGCAGGGGGAGCTAACTATGGCTACACCTTC.

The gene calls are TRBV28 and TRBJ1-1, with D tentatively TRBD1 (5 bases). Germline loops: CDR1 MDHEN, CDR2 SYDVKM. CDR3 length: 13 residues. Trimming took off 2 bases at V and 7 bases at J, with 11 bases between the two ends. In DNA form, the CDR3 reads TGTGCCAGCAGTTTAGGCAGGGCCAGTGAAGCTTTCTTT. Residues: CASSLGRASEAFF.